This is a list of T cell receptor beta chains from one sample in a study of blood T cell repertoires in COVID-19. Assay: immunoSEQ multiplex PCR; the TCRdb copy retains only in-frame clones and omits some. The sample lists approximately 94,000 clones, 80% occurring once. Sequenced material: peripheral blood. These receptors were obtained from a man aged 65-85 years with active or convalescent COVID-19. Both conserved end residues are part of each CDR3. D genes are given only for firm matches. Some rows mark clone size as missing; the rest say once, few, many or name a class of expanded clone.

CASSLTQGLGGTQYF	TGTGCTAGCAGCTTGACCCAGGGCTTGGGTGGGACCCAGTACTTC	TRBJ2-5	NA	once	TRBV7-7
CASSPLRTGNTEAFF	TGTGCCAGCAGCCCTCTTCGGACAGGAAACACTGAAGCTTTCTTT	TRBJ1-1	TRBD1	NA	TRBV16
CASSFGTGGFGYTF	TGTGCCAGCAGCTTTGGGACAGGGGGCTTTGGCTACACCTTC	TRBJ1-2	TRBD1	NA	TRBV7-9
CASSSSTEVYEQYF	TGTGCCAGCAGCTCTTCGACAGAAGTCTACGAGCAGTACTTC	TRBJ2-7	NA	once	TRBV7-2
CASSLGSGAPYEQYF	TGTGCCAGCAGCTTAGGTAGCGGGGCCCCCTACGAGCAGTACTTC	TRBJ2-7	TRBD2	NA	TRBV7-9
CASSPRGTYNEQFF	TGTGCCAGCAGTCCCCGTGGCACCTACAATGAGCAGTTCTTC	TRBJ2-1	NA	NA	TRBV6-5
CASSSPSGNIQYF	TGTGCCAGCAGTTCCCCTAGCGGGAACATTCAGTACTTC	TRBJ2-4	TRBD2	NA	TRBV6-5
CASSIADNEQFF	TGTGCCAGTAGTATAGCCGACAATGAGCAGTTCTTC	TRBJ2-1	NA	NA	TRBV19
CASSVGPREYEQYF	TGTGCCAGCAGCGTGGGACCCCGGGAGTACGAGCAGTACTTC	TRBJ2-7	NA	NA	TRBV9
CASSLGRRGYGYTF	TGTGCCAGCAGCTTGGGCCGGCGGGGCTATGGCTACACCTTC	TRBJ1-2	NA	few	TRBV7-2
CSVLTGRNTIYF	TGCAGCGTCCTGACAGGGAGAAACACCATATATTTT	TRBJ1-3	TRBD1	once	TRBV29-1
CASSSTGGPPTDTQYF	TGTGCCAGCAGCTCAACAGGGGGACCCCCCACAGATACGCAGTATTTT	TRBJ2-3	TRBD1	NA	TRBV3-1/TRBV3-2
CASSETAGRNEQFF	TGTGCCAGCAGTGAGACAGCGGGGCGCAATGAGCAGTTCTTC	TRBJ2-1	TRBD2	few	TRBV6-4
CATSDRLAPYNEQFF	TGTGCCACCAGTGATCGACTAGCACCTTACAATGAGCAGTTCTTC	TRBJ2-1	TRBD2	NA	TRBV24-1
CASSVFQGAYNEQFF	TGTGCCAGCAGCGTCTTCCAGGGGGCCTACAATGAGCAGTTCTTC	TRBJ2-1	TRBD1	NA	TRBV9
CASTLGQVNNQPQHF	TGTGCCAGCACCTTGGGACAGGTGAACAATCAGCCCCAGCATTTT	TRBJ1-5	TRBD1	many	TRBV28
CATSDALRTGELFF	TGTGCCACCAGTGACGCTCTGAGGACCGGGGAGCTGTTTTTT	TRBJ2-2	NA	NA	TRBV24-1
CASSALSGRPYEQYF	TGCGCCAGCAGCGCCCTAAGCGGGAGGCCCTACGAGCAGTACTTC	TRBJ2-7	TRBD2	few	TRBV5-1
CASSRTSGDTGELFF	TGTGCCAGCAGCCGGACTAGCGGAGACACCGGGGAGCTGTTTTTT	TRBJ2-2	TRBD2	NA	TRBV6-5
CASSPDRAYQETQYF	TGTGCCAGCAGCCCCGACAGGGCCTACCAAGAGACCCAGTACTTC	TRBJ2-5	TRBD1	NA	TRBV5-4
CASSKTGTIFTDTQYF	TGTGCCAGCAGCAAGACCGGGACTATCTTCACAGATACGCAGTATTTT	TRBJ2-3	TRBD2	NA	TRBV5-5
CASSYSLAGGMETQYF	TGTGCCAGCAGTTACTCGCTAGCGGGGGGTATGGAGACCCAGTACTTC	TRBJ2-5	TRBD2	NA	TRBV6-6
CASSSRLAGESYNEQFF	TGTGCCAGCAGTAGCCGACTAGCGGGAGAATCCTACAATGAGCAGTTCTTC	TRBJ2-1	TRBD2	NA	TRBV2
CASSTGQLTGELFF	TGCGCCAGCAGCACGGGACAGCTCACCGGGGAGCTGTTTTTT	TRBJ2-2	TRBD1	NA	TRBV5-1
CASSTIQGMNTEAFF	TGTGCCAGCAGTACCATACAGGGGATGAACACTGAAGCTTTCTTT	TRBJ1-1	TRBD1	many	TRBV6-5
CARSFGGAEAFF	TGTGCCAGAAGCTTCGGGGGGGCTGAAGCTTTCTTT	TRBJ1-1	NA	NA	TRBV5-3
CATRDLSSYNEQFF	TGTGCCACCAGGGACTTAAGCTCCTACAATGAGCAGTTCTTC	TRBJ2-1	NA	NA	TRBV15
CASSYYVTGAADTQYF	TGTGCCAGCAGTTACTATGTGACAGGAGCAGCAGATACGCAGTATTTT	TRBJ2-3	NA	NA	TRBV6-2/TRBV6-3
CATSDLDRETQYF	TGTGCCACCAGTGACCTGGACAGAGAGACCCAGTACTTC	TRBJ2-5	NA	NA	TRBV24-1
CASSPTRRQEKLFF	TGTGCCAGCAGCCCGACCCGGAGGCAAGAAAAACTGTTTTTT	TRBJ1-4	NA	many	TRBV7-9
CASSVGSGGGETQYF	TGTGCCAGCAGCGTAGGGTCCGGGGGAGGAGAGACCCAGTACTTC	TRBJ2-5	NA	NA	TRBV9
CASNKAGYYNEQFF	TGTGCCAGCAACAAGGCAGGGTACTACAATGAGCAGTTCTTC	TRBJ2-1	NA	once	TRBV6-5
CASNMGTGGEGYTF	TGTGCCAGCAATATGGGGACAGGGGGCGAAGGCTACACCTTC	TRBJ1-2	TRBD1	NA	TRBV5-6
CASSSSSGANVLTF	TGTGCCAGCAGCTCATCCTCTGGGGCCAACGTCCTGACTTTC	TRBJ2-6	NA	NA	TRBV7-3
CAWAWDRISDYGYTF	TGTGCCTGGGCCTGGGACAGGATCTCCGACTATGGCTACACCTTC	TRBJ1-2	TRBD1	NA	TRBV30
CAFSPQGNSPINEKLFF	TGTGCCTTTTCCCCACAGGGGAACTCGCCGATTAATGAAAAACTGTTTTTT	TRBJ1-4	TRBD1	NA	TRBV30
CASSEAFAGTQYF	TGTGCCAGCAGTGAGGCCTTCGCAGGGACCCAGTACTTC	TRBJ2-5	NA	NA	TRBV2
CSVERPGENYGYTF	TGCAGCGTTGAACGCCCTGGGGAGAACTATGGCTACACCTTC	TRBJ1-2	NA	NA	TRBV29-1
CASSLGLAGGPGDTQYF	TGTGCCAGCAGCTTAGGGCTAGCGGGAGGGCCAGGAGATACGCAGTATTTT	TRBJ2-3	TRBD2	NA	TRBV7-3
CASSKAASLEQYF	TGTGCCAGCAGCAAAGCGGCATCCCTCGAGCAGTACTTC	TRBJ2-7	NA	NA	TRBV21-1
CASSLYRQPNEKLFF	TGTGCCAGCAGCTTATACAGACAGCCTAATGAAAAACTGTTTTTT	TRBJ1-4	NA	NA	TRBV11-2
CASSSDRVGGYTF	TGTGCCAGCAGTTCGGACAGGGTCGGTGGCTACACCTTC	TRBJ1-2	TRBD1	NA	TRBV7-2
CASSLVAGGTDTQYF	TGTGCCAGCAGCTTGGTCGCGGGGGGCACAGATACGCAGTATTTT	TRBJ2-3	TRBD2	NA	TRBV5-4
CASSPGRQGPRNTIYF	TGTGCCAGCAGCCCCGGACGACAGGGCCCAAGAAACACCATATATTTT	TRBJ1-3	TRBD1	NA	TRBV7-8